This T cell receptor (beta chain) was captured by sequencing in a study of T cell responses to AZD1222 COVID-19 vaccine. The repertoire was sequenced with immunoSEQ multiplex PCR; TCRdb's copy has only in-frame clones and lacks some. The sample has 44,000 or so clones; about four fifths are singletons. This CDR3 spans 12 amino acids. Germline values: CDR1 GTSNPN, CDR2 SVGIG (reference sequence). The ends were cut back, 0 bases at V and 4 bases at J, with 5 bases in the middle. This sequence joins TRBV30 and TRBJ2-3; D is uncertain. The sample in question was peripheral blood, obtained 28 days after the second dose of the MenACWY control vaccine. This TCR was recovered from an adult who received the MenACWY meningococcal vaccine as a control. The CDR3 coding sequence is TGTGCCTGGAGTGTACGGGCAGATACGCAGTATTTT. Amino acids: CAWSVRADTQYF.